One sample yielded the 16 T cell receptor beta chains listed below, sequenced in a study of cytomegalovirus exposure and HLA in healthy donors. 60 Vbeta and 13 Jbeta primers were used in PCR. The assay was immunoSEQ multiplex PCR, and TCRdb's table has in-frame clones only and misses some. The sample carries over 80,000 clones, approximately 79% recorded once. Sequencing was performed on PBMCs. The receptor source for this set is a female donor in good health and CMV-seronegative.

The genes are TRBV30 and TRBJ2-3; no firm D call. The CDR3 covers 13 residues. Germline V CDR1 and CDR2: GTSNPN, SVGIG (reference sequence). V lost 2 bases and J 6 bases, leaving 12 bases between the germline ends. This CDR3 reads CAWSYPVLDTQYF. The CDR3 bases are TGTGCCTGGAGTTACCCAGTGCTGGATACGCAGTATTTT.

This clone was detected a few times. The J gene is TRBJ1-5, the V gene TRBV6-1; D is undetermined. Germline V gene lookup returns CDR1 MNHNS and CDR2 SASEGT. The CDR3 is made up of 15 amino acids. V was clipped by 4 bases and J by 0 bases, with 10 bases between them. In DNA form, the CDR3 reads TGTGCCAGCAGTGCTAGGCTTAATAGCAATCAGCCCCAGCATTTT. This sequence encodes CASSARLNSNQPQHF.

This clone was counted only a few times. The chain combines TRBV5-1 with TRBJ2-7; D perhaps matches TRBD1 (7 bases). This CDR3 comprises 13 residues. Germline assignment: CDR1 SGHRS and CDR2 YFSETQ. The V end lost 4 bases, the J end lost 7 bases, and 15 bases lay between the germline ends. The CDR3 region has the DNA TGCGCCAGCAGCCGGCAGGGGGGCGGGGAGCAGTACTTC. This gives the protein CASSRQGGGEQYF.

This chain uses TRBV4-3 with TRBJ2-2; D not certain. Germline values: CDR1 LGHNA, CDR2 YSLEER. CDR3 length equals 14 residues. Trimming took off 1 base at V and 1 base at J, with 4 bases between the two ends. The CDR3 is CASSQVRNTGELFF. CDR3 coding DNA: TGCGCCAGCAGCCAAGTTAGGAACACCGGGGAGCTGTTTTTT.

The chain couples TRBV5-1 to TRBJ1-6, with D possibly being TRBD1 (6 bases). Deletions cut 4 bases from V and 9 bases from J, with 11 bases between. Germline V gene sequence: CDR1 SGHRS, CDR2 YFSETQ. The CDR3 consists of 13 residues. CDR3 DNA: TGCGCCAGCAGCCCCGGGACAACTTCACCCCTCCACTTT. This codes for CASSPGTTSPLHF.

The chain recombines TRBV28 with TRBJ1-2; TRBD1 might be the D (6 bases). Trimming pared 2 bases from V and 4 bases from J, leaving 8 bases between. This CDR3 contains 13 residues. CDR1 is MDHEN and CDR2 is SYDVKM in the germline V gene. CDR3 nucleotide sequence: TGTGCCAGCAGTTTACAGGGGCTCTATGGCTACACCTTC. It codes for CASSLQGLYGYTF.

The chain is built from TRBV5-4 and TRBJ2-5, with 8 nucleotides matching TRBD1. Germline lookup yields CDR1 SGHNT and CDR2 YYREEE (reference sequence). Trimming took 0 bases from V and 2 from J; bases not matched to a gene: 6. The CDR3 extends over 16 amino acids. Here the CDR3 reads CASSLDRTGTQETQYF. The CDR3 coding sequence is TGTGCCAGCAGCTTGGATAGGACAGGGACGCAAGAGACCCAGTACTTC.

V gene TRBV5-4 combines with J gene TRBJ2-1; perhaps TRBD2 as D (6 bases). Germline CDR1 is SGHNT and CDR2 is YYREEE (reference sequence). The ends were cut back, 0 bases at V and 4 bases at J, with 11 bases in the middle. CDR3 length equals 15 residues. The CDR3 loop reads CASSLGGTPYNEQFF. The CDR3 coding sequence is TGTGCCAGCAGCTTGGGTGGGACTCCATACAATGAGCAGTTCTTC.

The sample holds one count of this clone. The chain employs TRBV30 and TRBJ1-3; tentatively, D is TRBD1 (5 bases). CDR1 and CDR2 from the germline V gene are GTSNPN and SVGIG (reference sequence). This CDR3 region has 14 residues. The germline V and J ends were trimmed by 1 base and 3 bases, with 10 bases remaining between them. CDR3 sequence: CAWSEGRGGNTIYF. CDR3 bases: TGTGCCTGGAGTGAGGGGCGCGGTGGAAACACCATATATTTT.

The chain recombines TRBV7-9 with TRBJ2-1; 14 positions agree with TRBD2. V gave up 4 bases and J gave up 5 bases; unmatched junction bases: 4. Germline CDR1 and CDR2: SEHNR and FQNEAQ (reference sequence). The CDR3 has 16 amino acids. Here the CDR3 DNA reads TGTGCCAGCAGCTCCAGACTAGCGGGAGGGGACAATGAGCAGTTCTTC. Translation: CASSSRLAGGDNEQFF.

The chain has TRBV27 and TRBJ2-2, with D perhaps TRBD2 (7 bases). Trimming removed 5 bases from V and 6 bases from J, with 19 bases in between. Looked up from germline, CDR1 is MNHEY and CDR2 is SMNVEV (reference sequence). The CDR3 extends over 16 amino acids. CDR3: CASSPQWGGAAGELFF. The CDR3 DNA reads as TGTGCCAGCAGTCCCCAATGGGGGGGGGCCGCCGGGGAGCTGTTTTTT.

This clone was counted only a few times. The chain links TRBV7-2 to TRBJ2-7; possible D gene TRBD1, 6 bases. Per the germline V gene, CDR1 is SGHTA and CDR2 is FQGNSA. This CDR3 spans 15 amino acids. V lost 0 bases, J lost 3 bases, and 12 bases lay in between. The CDR3 DNA is TGTGCCAGCAGCTTAGCGTTAGGGGGTTTCTACGAGCAGTACTTC. Its translation is CASSLALGGFYEQYF.

The chain is built from TRBV7-2 and TRBJ2-5, with 9 positions matching TRBD1. The last part of the DNA fits TRBJ2-7 better; the J call may be wrong. Looked up from germline, CDR1 is SGHTA and CDR2 is FQGNSA. The CDR3 is 15 residues long. CDR3 in DNA: TGTGCCAGCAGCTTAGGCGGACAGGGGCAGTACGAGCAGTACTTC. Translation: CASSLGGQGQYEQYF.

The chain links TRBV5-6 to TRBJ2-1; 7 bases are shared with TRBD2. The germline V gene encodes CDR1 SGHDT and CDR2 YYEEEE. Germline trimming cut 0 bases from V and 4 bases from J; bases unmatched to any gene: 4. This CDR3 comprises 15 residues. This CDR3 reads CASSLGASGYNEQFF. The DNA of the CDR3 is TGTGCCAGCAGCTTGGGGGCTAGCGGTTACAATGAGCAGTTCTTC.

This chain connects TRBV18 to TRBJ2-5; 9 positions match TRBD1. The DNA end is a closer match to TRBJ2-7, so the J assignment may be wrong. The CDR3 sequence is 14 residues long. Germline V gives CDR1 KGHSH, CDR2 LQKENI. DNA of the CDR3: TGTGCCAGCTCACTACGGACAGGGGCCTACGAGCAGTACTTC. It yields the protein CASSLRTGAYEQYF.

CDR3 amino acids: CASSPRLSGRVDEQFF. The CDR3 coding sequence is TGTGCCAGCAGCCCCAGACTAAGCGGGAGGGTCGATGAGCAGTTCTTC. The genes are TRBV5-6 and TRBJ2-1; 10 nucleotides line up with TRBD2. This CDR3 is built from 16 residues. From germline, CDR1 is SGHDT and CDR2 YYEEEE. The V and J ends lost 4 bases and 8 bases, in that order; junction bases with no gene match: 12.